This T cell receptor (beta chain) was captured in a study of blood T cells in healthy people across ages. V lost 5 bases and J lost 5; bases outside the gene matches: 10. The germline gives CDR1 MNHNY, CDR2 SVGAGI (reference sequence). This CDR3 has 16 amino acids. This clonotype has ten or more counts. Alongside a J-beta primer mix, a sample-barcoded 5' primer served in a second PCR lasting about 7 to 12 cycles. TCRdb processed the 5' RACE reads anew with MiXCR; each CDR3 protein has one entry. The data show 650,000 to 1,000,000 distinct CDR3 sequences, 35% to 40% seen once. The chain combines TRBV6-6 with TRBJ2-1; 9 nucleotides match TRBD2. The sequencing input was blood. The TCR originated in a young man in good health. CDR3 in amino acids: CASSPSAGGLDNEQFF. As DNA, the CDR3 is TGTGCCAGCAGTCCCTCAGCGGGGGGCTTGGACAATGAGCAGTTCTTC.